These T cell receptor beta chains were read from a single sample in a study of shared clonotypes between healthy human individuals. The method was immunoSEQ multiplex PCR; TCRdb's version includes in-frame clones alone and lacks a portion of them. The repertoire holds about 600,000 clones, with about 96% as singletons. Sequenced material: naive CD4+ T cells sorted from blood. The receptors here all came from a young woman in good health. Both conserved end residues are part of each CDR3. D genes are given only for firm matches. A clone size is listed for some rows: how often the clone was seen (once, few, many), or a class if it is expanded.

TRBV27	TRBJ2-1	NA	NA	TGTGCCAGCAGTCCGGACGTTAACAATGAGCAGTTCTTC	CASSPDVNNEQFF
TRBV27	TRBJ1-3	NA	NA	TGTGCCAGCAGTTCCTCGGGCCTAGGGTGGTCTGGAAACACCATATATTTT	CASSSSGLGWSGNTIYF
TRBV5-1	TRBJ2-6	NA	NA	TGCGCCAGCAGCCCCCCCGGGTCCACGAGCGGGGCCAACGTCCTGACTTTC	CASSPPGSTSGANVLTF
TRBV10-3	TRBJ1-1	NA	once	TGTGCCATCAGTGGAGAAGGTGGATCCACTGAAGCTTTCTTT	CAISGEGGSTEAFF
TRBV28	TRBJ2-7	TRBD1	NA	TGTGCCAGCAGCCTCGGGGACAGGGACGCCAAAAGCCAGTACTTC	CASSLGDRDAKSQYF
TRBV11-2	TRBJ2-1	NA	NA	TGTGCCAGCAGCTTGACCAACGCAGGTACGGATGAGCAGTTCTTC	CASSLTNAGTDEQFF
TRBV6-7	TRBJ1-1	TRBD1	NA	TGTGCCAGCAGTCGGCGCCGTCCGGGACAGGGTGATCGGAACACTGAAGCTTTCTTT	CASSRRRPGQGDRNTEAFF
TRBV27	TRBJ1-5	NA	NA	TGTGCCAGCATGGGGGTGGGCAATCAGCCCCAGCATTTT	CASMGVGNQPQHF
TRBV2	TRBJ1-2	NA	NA	TGTGCCAGCAGGGTGACAGTCAACTATGGCTACACCTTC	CASRVTVNYGYTF
TRBV18	TRBJ1-1	NA	NA	TGTGCCAGCTCACCCCTCTCCCCACTAGGAGGGATGAACACTGAAGCTTTCTTT	CASSPLSPLGGMNTEAFF
TRBV27	TRBJ2-1	NA	NA	TGTGCCAGCAGTTTATCTAGGGGGACTGAGCAGTTCTTC	CASSLSRGTEQFF
TRBV4-1	TRBJ2-1	NA	NA	TGCGCCAGCAGCCAAGATACCGGGTCGAGCTCCTACAATGAGCAGTTCTTC	CASSQDTGSSSYNEQFF
TRBV14	TRBJ2-2	NA	once	TGTGCCAGCAGCCAACGTCCCGCCGGGGAGCTGTTTTTT	CASSQRPAGELFF
TRBV6-1	TRBJ2-7	NA	NA	TGTGCCAGCAAGGGGGAGATCAGCGAGCAGTACTTC	CASKGEISEQYF
TRBV18	TRBJ2-1	TRBD2	NA	TGTGCCAGCTCACCACGCAGCGGGAGCGGTTACTACAATGAGCAGTTCTTC	CASSPRSGSGYYNEQFF
TRBV6-5	TRBJ2-3	NA	NA	TGTGCCAGCGGGTACACAGATACGCAGTATTTT	CASGYTDTQYF
TRBV11-2	TRBJ1-1	NA	NA	TGTGCCAGCAGCTTCCAGGGTGACACTGAAGCTTTCTTT	CASSFQGDTEAFF
TRBV7-9	TRBJ1-1	TRBD1	NA	TGTGCCAGCAGCCCGACAGGGAAGGGCATATCGGACACTGAAGCTTTCTTT	CASSPTGKGISDTEAFF
TRBV5-8	TRBJ1-2	NA	few	TGTGCCAGCAGCTTTCAGGGTACTGGCTACACCTTC	CASSFQGTGYTF
TRBV7-3	TRBJ2-3	NA	NA	TGTGCCAGCAGCCAAATGACAGACACAGATACGCAGTATTTT	CASSQMTDTDTQYF
TRBV19	TRBJ1-5	NA	NA	TGTGCCAGCACGGACAGCAATCAGCCCCAGCATTTT	CASTDSNQPQHF
TRBV5-5	TRBJ1-1	TRBD1	NA	TGTGCCAGCAGCTTGGAGGGACAGGGAACTGAAGCTTTCTTT	CASSLEGQGTEAFF
TRBV5-1	TRBJ2-3	TRBD2	NA	TGCGCCAGCAGCTTGTCGACTAGCGGGAGTATGACAGATACGCAGTATTTT	CASSLSTSGSMTDTQYF
TRBV2	TRBJ2-3	TRBD2	NA	TGTGCCAGCAGCGTAGCGGGGTACACAGATACGCAGTATTTT	CASSVAGYTDTQYF
TRBV10-3	TRBJ1-1	TRBD1	NA	TGTGCCATCAGTGGGGGGACAGGGGAGGGTGAAGCTTTCTTT	CAISGGTGEGEAFF
TRBV5-1	TRBJ2-7	TRBD2	NA	TGCGCCAGCAGCCCTGGAGGCCTAGCGGTGGGCGAGCAGTACTTC	CASSPGGLAVGEQYF
TRBV5-1	TRBJ2-5	TRBD1	NA	TGCGCCAGCCATGGGACAGGGGGCGAGACCCAGTACTTC	CASHGTGGETQYF
TRBV11-2	TRBJ2-7	NA	NA	TGTGCCAGCAGCTCTGAGGGCAACGAGCAGTACTTC	CASSSEGNEQYF
TRBV7-2	TRBJ2-7	TRBD2	NA	TGTGCCAGCAGCTCTTGGGGGGGACTAGCGGGAGAAACCTACGAGCAGTACTTC	CASSSWGGLAGETYEQYF
TRBV18	TRBJ1-5	TRBD1	once	TGTGCCAGCTCAGCACCCGGGACAGGGGGATTGAGCAATCAGCCCCAGCATTTT	CASSAPGTGGLSNQPQHF
TRBV5-1	TRBJ2-1	TRBD2	NA	TGCGCCAGCAGCACCAATAGCGGGAGGGGATATGAGCAGTTCTTC	CASSTNSGRGYEQFF
TRBV6-6	TRBJ2-7	TRBD1	NA	TGTGCCAGCAGGCCCGGGACAGGGAGTAGCTACGAGCAGTACTTC	CASRPGTGSSYEQYF
TRBV7-9	TRBJ2-7	TRBD1	NA	TGTGCCAGCAGCCTAAGACAGGGTCTCGAGCAGTACTTC	CASSLRQGLEQYF
TRBV9	TRBJ1-3	NA	NA	TGTGCCAGCAGCGTAAGGCAGGCCGGAAACACCATATATTTT	CASSVRQAGNTIYF
TRBV15	TRBJ2-5	TRBD2	NA	TGTGCCACCAGCAGAGATTATTCGGGAGGGCGGTCAGAAGAGACCCAGTACTTC	CATSRDYSGGRSEETQYF
TRBV5-4	TRBJ2-7	TRBD2	NA	TGTGCCAGCAGCTCCAAGACTAGCGGGAGGGCAGGGCAGTACTTC	CASSSKTSGRAGQYF
TRBV5-1	TRBJ2-7	TRBD2	NA	TGCGCCAGCAGCGGTTCTCTAGCGGGTCCACACGAGCAGTACTTC	CASSGSLAGPHEQYF
TRBV30	TRBJ2-7	TRBD2	once	TGTGCCTGGAGTGTAGGCGGGGGACCCTACGAGCAGTACTTC	CAWSVGGGPYEQYF
TRBV28	TRBJ1-1	NA	NA	TGTGCCAGCAGTGGTTATAAGAACACTGAAGCTTTCTTT	CASSGYKNTEAFF
TRBV10-1	TRBJ1-2	NA	NA	TGCGCCAGCAGTGAGATTGTAAGACAGAAGGCTAACTATGGCTACACCTTC	CASSEIVRQKANYGYTF
TRBV2	TRBJ2-5	NA	NA	TGTGCCAGCAGTGAATTTATTAACCAGTACTTC	CASSEFINQYF
TRBV19	TRBJ2-2	NA	NA	TGTGCCAGTAGTCCCCGGGAGAACACCGGGGAGCTGTTTTTT	CASSPRENTGELFF
TRBV19	TRBJ2-7	NA	NA	TGTGCCAGTAGTGAAGCCCCGGGACGGGAAACATACGAGCAGTACTTC	CASSEAPGRETYEQYF
TRBV19	TRBJ1-1	NA	NA	TGTGCCAGTAGTCCTTGGGACATAAACACTGAAGCTTTCTTT	CASSPWDINTEAFF
TRBV5-1	TRBJ2-2	NA	NA	TGCGCCAGCAGCTTGGTGGCTGAGAACACCGGGGAGCTGTTTTTT	CASSLVAENTGELFF